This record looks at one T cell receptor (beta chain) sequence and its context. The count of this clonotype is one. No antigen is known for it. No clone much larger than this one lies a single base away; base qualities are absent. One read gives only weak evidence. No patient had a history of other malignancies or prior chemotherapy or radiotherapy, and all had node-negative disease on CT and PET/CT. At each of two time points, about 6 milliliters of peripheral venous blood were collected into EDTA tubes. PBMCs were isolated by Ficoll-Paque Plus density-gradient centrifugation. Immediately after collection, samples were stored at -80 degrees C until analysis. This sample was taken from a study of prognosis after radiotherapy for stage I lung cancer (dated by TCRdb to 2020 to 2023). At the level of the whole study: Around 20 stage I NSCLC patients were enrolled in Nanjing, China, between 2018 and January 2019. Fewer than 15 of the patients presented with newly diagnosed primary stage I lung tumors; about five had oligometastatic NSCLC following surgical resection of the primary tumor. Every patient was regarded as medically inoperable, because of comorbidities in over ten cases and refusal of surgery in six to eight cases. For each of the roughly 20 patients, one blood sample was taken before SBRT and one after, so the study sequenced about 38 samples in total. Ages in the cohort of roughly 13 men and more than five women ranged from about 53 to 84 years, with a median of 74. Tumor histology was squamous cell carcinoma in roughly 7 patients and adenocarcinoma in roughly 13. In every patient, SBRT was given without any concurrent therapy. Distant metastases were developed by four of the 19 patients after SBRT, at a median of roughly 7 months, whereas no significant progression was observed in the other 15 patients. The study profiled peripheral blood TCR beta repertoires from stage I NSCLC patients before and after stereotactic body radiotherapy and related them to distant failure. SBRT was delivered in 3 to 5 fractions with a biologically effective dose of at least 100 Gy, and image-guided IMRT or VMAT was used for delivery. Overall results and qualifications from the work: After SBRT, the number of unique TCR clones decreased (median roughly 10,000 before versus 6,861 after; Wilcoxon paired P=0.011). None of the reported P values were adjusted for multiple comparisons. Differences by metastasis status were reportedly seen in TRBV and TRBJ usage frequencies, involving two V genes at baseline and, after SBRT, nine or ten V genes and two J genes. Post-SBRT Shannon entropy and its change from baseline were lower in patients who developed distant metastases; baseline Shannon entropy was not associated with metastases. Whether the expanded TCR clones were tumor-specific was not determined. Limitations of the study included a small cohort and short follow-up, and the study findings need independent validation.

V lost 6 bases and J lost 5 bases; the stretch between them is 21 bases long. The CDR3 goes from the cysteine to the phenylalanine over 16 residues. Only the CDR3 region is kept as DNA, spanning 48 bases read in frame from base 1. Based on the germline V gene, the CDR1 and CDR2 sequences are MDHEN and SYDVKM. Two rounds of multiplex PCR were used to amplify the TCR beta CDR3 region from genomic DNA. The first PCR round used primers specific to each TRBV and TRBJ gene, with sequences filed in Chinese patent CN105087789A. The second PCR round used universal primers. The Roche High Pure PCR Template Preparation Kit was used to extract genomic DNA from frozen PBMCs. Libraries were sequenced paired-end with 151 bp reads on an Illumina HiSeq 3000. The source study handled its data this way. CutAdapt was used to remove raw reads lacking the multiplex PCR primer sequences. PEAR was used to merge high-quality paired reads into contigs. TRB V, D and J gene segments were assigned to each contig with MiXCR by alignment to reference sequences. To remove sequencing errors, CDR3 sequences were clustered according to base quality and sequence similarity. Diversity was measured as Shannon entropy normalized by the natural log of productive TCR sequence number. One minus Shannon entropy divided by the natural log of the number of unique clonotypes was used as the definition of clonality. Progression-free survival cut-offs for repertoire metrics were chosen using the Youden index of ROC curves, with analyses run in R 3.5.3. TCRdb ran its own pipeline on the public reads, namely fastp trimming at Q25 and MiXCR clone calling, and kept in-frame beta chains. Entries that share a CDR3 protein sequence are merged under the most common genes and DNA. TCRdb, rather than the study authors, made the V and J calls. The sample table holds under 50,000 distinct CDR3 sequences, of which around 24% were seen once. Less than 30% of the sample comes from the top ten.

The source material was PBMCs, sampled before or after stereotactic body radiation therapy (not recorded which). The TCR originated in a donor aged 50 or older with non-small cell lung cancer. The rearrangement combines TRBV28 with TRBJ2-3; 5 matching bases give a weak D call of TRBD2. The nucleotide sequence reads TGTGCCAGCAGGTATCTCAGTGGGGAGCGAGAAGATACGCAGTATTTT. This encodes CASRYLSGEREDTQYF.